This T cell receptor (beta chain) was profiled in a study of T-cell reconstitution after alpha-beta-depleted transplantation in children. TCRbeta library preparation incorporated unique molecular identifiers. TCRdb independently ran MiXCR on the PCR reads; one entry per CDR3 protein. Of roughly 300,000 distinct CDR3 sequences in the sample, about a tenth are singletons; the top ten hold more than 2%. Only a few counts were recorded for this clonotype. Per the germline V gene, CDR1 is SGHTA and CDR2 is FQGTGA. There are 16 residues in the CDR3. Losses at the gene ends were 0 bases for V and 8 bases for J; bases not matched to a gene: 1.

The sequenced sample was PBMCs from the stem cell graft donor, obtained from the stem cell graft. The source is a human donor who donated a stem cell graft to a child with acute lymphoblastic leukemia. This chain uses TRBV7-3 with TRBJ2-1; TRBD2 matches at 16 bases. The CDR3, as DNA: TGTGCCAGCAGCTTAACGGGACTAGCGGGAGGGGATGAGCAGTTCTTC. Protein sequence: CASSLTGLAGGDEQFF.